The rows below give T cell receptor beta chains drawn from one sample of a study of blood T cell repertoires in COVID-19. Method: immunoSEQ multiplex PCR; TCRdb's copy keeps in-frame clones and lacks some. Among some 260,000 clones, about nine tenths were seen once, and the ten largest hold 1.5% to 2%. Material: PBMCs or T cells enriched from blood (not recorded which). The receptors were gathered from a man in his forties who had recovered from COVID-19. CDR3s include the opening cysteine and the closing phenylalanine or tryptophan. The D gene is left open where the match is weak. Clone size is given for some rows only: seen once, a few or many times, or a class if the clone is expanded.

clone_size j_call d_call v_call cdr3_aa cdr3_nt
NA TRBJ2-5 NA TRBV5-4 CASSFDTGKPETQYF TGTGCCAGCAGCTTCGACACAGGGAAACCTGAGACCCAGTACTTC
NA TRBJ2-7 NA TRBV30 CAWGGSYEQYF TGTGCCTGGGGGGGGAGTTACGAGCAGTACTTC
NA TRBJ2-1 NA TRBV7-6 CASSSGQPYNEQFF TGTGCCAGCAGTTCAGGACAGCCTTACAATGAGCAGTTCTTC
NA TRBJ2-7 NA TRBV4-1 CASSQFLPRVRENYEQYF TGCGCCAGCAGCCAATTTCTTCCCAGGGTACGGGAGAACTACGAGCAGTACTTC
NA TRBJ1-1 NA TRBV12-3/TRBV12-4 CASSLRGTEAFF TGTGCCAGCAGTTTAAGAGGGACTGAAGCTTTCTTT
NA TRBJ2-7 TRBD1 TRBV19 CASSKPGQGFHEQYF TGTGCCAGTAGTAAACCGGGACAGGGGTTCCACGAGCAGTACTTC
NA TRBJ1-3 NA TRBV24-1 CATSGGSGNTIYF TGTGCCACCTCCGGGGGCTCTGGAAACACCATATATTTT
NA TRBJ2-3 NA TRBV3-1/TRBV3-2 CASSQSLATDTQYF TGTGCCAGCAGCCAAAGCCTAGCAACAGATACGCAGTATTTT
NA TRBJ1-2 TRBD1 TRBV7-9 CASSLLRDSGYGYTF TGTGCCAGCAGCTTACTTCGGGACAGTGGGTATGGCTACACCTTC
NA TRBJ2-7 NA TRBV4-1 CASSQAPTYEQYF TGCGCCAGCAGCCAAGCTCCTACCTACGAGCAGTACTTC
NA TRBJ2-1 TRBD2 TRBV4-1 CASSLGLADEQFF TGCGCCAGCAGCCTGGGACTAGCGGATGAGCAGTTCTTC
NA TRBJ2-2 TRBD2 TRBV7-3 CASSLRGGQSTGELFF TGTGCCAGCAGCTTACGGGGGGGCCAGAGCACCGGGGAGCTGTTTTTT
NA TRBJ2-5 TRBD1 TRBV6-5 CASSWDRGGPETQYF TGTGCCAGCAGTTGGGACAGGGGAGGACCCGAGACCCAGTACTTC
NA TRBJ1-2 TRBD1 TRBV19 CASSSAGTEEYNYGYTF TGTGCCAGTAGTTCCGCCGGGACAGAGGAGTATAACTATGGCTACACCTTC
NA TRBJ1-4 NA TRBV11-2 CASSHSRGPNEKLFF TGTGCCAGCAGCCACTCAAGGGGTCCTAATGAAAAACTGTTTTTT
once TRBJ2-7 TRBD1 TRBV19 CASSLTGDRGYEQYF TGTGCCAGTAGTCTCACTGGGGACAGGGGCTACGAGCAGTACTTC
NA TRBJ1-6 NA TRBV6-1 CASSDRGHNSPLHF TGTGCCAGCAGTGACAGGGGCCATAATTCACCCCTCCACTTT
NA TRBJ1-2 NA TRBV6-4 CASRTGSLGYTF TGTGCCAGCAGGACCGGGTCTCTTGGCTACACCTTC
NA TRBJ2-3 NA TRBV20-1 CSASRLAKNVDTQYF TGCAGTGCTAGTAGGCTAGCGAAGAACGTAGATACGCAGTATTTT
NA TRBJ2-7 TRBD1 TRBV5-6 CASSLARRGRLPYEQYF TGTGCCAGCAGCTTGGCTCGCAGGGGGCGTCTGCCCTACGAGCAGTACTTC
NA TRBJ1-1 NA TRBV6-1 CASSEPAQRDTEAFF TGTGCCAGCAGTGAACCGGCACAACGGGACACTGAAGCTTTCTTT
NA TRBJ2-5 TRBD1 TRBV5-1 CASSWLTGAGEETQYF TGCGCCAGCAGCTGGCTAACAGGGGCAGGAGAAGAGACCCAGTACTTC
NA TRBJ2-7 NA TRBV21-1 CASSKVAGVSSESYEQYF TGTGCCAGCAGCAAAGTGGCCGGGGTCTCTAGCGAGTCGTACGAGCAGTACTTC
few TRBJ1-1 TRBD1 TRBV27 CASSRGTGAINTEAFF TGTGCCAGCAGCCGGGGGACAGGGGCGATTAACACTGAAGCTTTCTTT
NA TRBJ2-7 TRBD1 TRBV28 CASRPVGTVSHEQYF TGTGCCAGCAGACCTGTCGGGACAGTATCCCACGAGCAGTACTTC
NA TRBJ2-1 NA TRBV7-3 CASNLGGVHNEQFF TGTGCCAGCAACCTAGGAGGGGTCCACAATGAGCAGTTCTTC
NA TRBJ1-1 TRBD1 TRBV6-5 CASNNRGLGTEAFF TGTGCCAGCAACAACAGGGGGCTGGGCACTGAAGCTTTCTTT
NA TRBJ2-3 TRBD2 TRBV6-4 CASRTPSGFRDTQYF TGTGCCAGCAGGACTCCTAGCGGGTTCCGAGATACGCAGTATTTT
NA TRBJ2-1 NA TRBV30 CAWRVSGVLEQFF TGTGCCTGGAGGGTCTCCGGGGTACTTGAGCAGTTCTTC
NA TRBJ2-7 TRBD2 TRBV7-2 CASSSAGGPYEQYF TGTGCCAGCAGCTCAGCGGGGGGGCCTTACGAGCAGTACTTC
NA TRBJ1-4 NA TRBV2 CASSFLEEDLEKLFF TGTGCCAGCAGTTTTCTTGAGGAGGACTTAGAAAAACTGTTTTTT
NA TRBJ1-5 NA TRBV27 CASSLAEDQPQHF TGTGCCAGCAGTCTCGCGGAGGATCAGCCCCAGCATTTT
NA TRBJ1-2 TRBD1 TRBV15 CATSRNPGQGYGYTF TGTGCCACCAGCCGAAACCCGGGACAGGGTTATGGCTACACCTTC
NA TRBJ1-2 NA TRBV3-1/TRBV3-2 CASSLTGHGGLGYTF TGTGCCAGCAGCCTAACGGGACACGGAGGTCTCGGCTACACCTTC
NA TRBJ1-2 NA TRBV27 CASSIRQTNPLYGYTF TGTGCCAGCAGTATCAGACAGACGAATCCCCTATATGGCTACACCTTC
NA TRBJ1-1 TRBD1 TRBV28 CASSWDRGGTEAFF TGTGCCAGCAGTTGGGACAGGGGGGGTACTGAAGCTTTCTTT
NA TRBJ1-1 NA TRBV6-5 CASSYTRDTEAFF TGTGCCAGCAGTTACACGCGGGACACTGAAGCTTTCTTT
NA TRBJ2-1 TRBD2 TRBV5-6 CASSGTSGPSYNEQFF TGTGCCAGCAGCGGGACTAGCGGGCCCTCCTACAATGAGCAGTTCTTC
NA TRBJ1-1 NA TRBV7-3 CASSLNSGEGVEAFF TGTGCCAGCAGCTTAAATTCCGGGGAGGGGGTTGAAGCTTTCTTT
NA TRBJ1-2 NA TRBV7-8 CASSAGGSHGYTF TGTGCCAGCAGCGCGGGCGGCAGCCATGGCTACACCTTC
NA TRBJ1-1 TRBD1 TRBV30 CAWSGTGTTEAFF TGTGCCTGGAGTGGGACAGGGACAACTGAAGCTTTCTTT
NA TRBJ2-1 TRBD1 TRBV12-3/TRBV12-4 CASSTGWRQGFF TGTGCCAGCAGCACTGGTTGGAGACAGGGGTTCTTC
NA TRBJ2-3 NA TRBV28 CASNLLGDTQYF TGTGCCAGCAACCTACTAGGGGATACGCAGTATTTT
NA TRBJ1-2 TRBD1 TRBV30 CACTSGQGSNYGYTF TGTGCCTGTACCTCGGGACAGGGAAGCAACTATGGCTACACCTTC
NA TRBJ1-5 NA TRBV19 CASSRALKPGGRNQPQHF TGTGCCAGTAGTAGGGCCCTAAAACCCGGAGGCCGCAATCAGCCCCAGCATTTT
NA TRBJ1-6 NA TRBV7-2 CASGVQDSSPLHF TGTGCCAGCGGGGTACAGGATAGTTCACCCCTCCACTTT